This T cell receptor (beta chain) was documented in a study of CXCR3-negative and CXCR3-positive naive CD8 T cells. Study conclusions and caveats: For CXCR3-positive naive cells, TRB CDR3s were more hydrophobic than those of CXCR3-negative naive cells. Comparison of naive CXCR3-negative and CXCR3-positive cells revealed similar TRBV-TRBJ usage, while memory cells differed.

Subsets of CD8+ T cells were each sorted in triplicate at 300,000 or so cells apiece. Each TRB cDNA library was prepared by 5' RACE (with UMI labels). TCRdb reprocessed the 5' RACE reads and keeps a single row for each CDR3 protein, giving no DNA. The sample yields around 96,000 distinct CDR3 sequences, of which the top ten take up around 1.7%. About this clonotype itself: Its specificity is unknown.

This CDR3 contains 14 residues. Germline V CDR1 and CDR2: SGHKS, YYEKEE (reference sequence). The specimen sequenced was naive CXCR3- CD8+ T cells from blood. Subset defined: CD45RO-CCR7+CD27+CD95- naive CD8+ T cells lacking CXCR3 (TNR3-). This receptor was obtained from a human donor in good health. Some clones in this sample may be carry-over from other donors' samples. The rearrangement links TRBV5-5 to TRBJ2-1; TCRdb outputs TRBD1, but without DNA this stays unchecked. CDR3 in amino acids: CASSQPLTEVEQFF.